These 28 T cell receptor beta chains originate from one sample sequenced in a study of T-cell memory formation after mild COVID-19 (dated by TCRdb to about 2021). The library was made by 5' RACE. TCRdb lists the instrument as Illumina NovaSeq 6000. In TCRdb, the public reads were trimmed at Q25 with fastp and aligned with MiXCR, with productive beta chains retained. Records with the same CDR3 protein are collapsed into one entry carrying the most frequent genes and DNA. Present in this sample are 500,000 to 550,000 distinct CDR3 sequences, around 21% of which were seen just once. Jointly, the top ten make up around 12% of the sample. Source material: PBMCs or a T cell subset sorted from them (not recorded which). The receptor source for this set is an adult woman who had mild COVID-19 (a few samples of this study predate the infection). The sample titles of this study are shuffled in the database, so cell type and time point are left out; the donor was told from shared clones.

The CDR3 bases are TGTGCCAGCAGCTACCCAGACCGGGACAGACAAAATCCGAACACCGGGGAGCTGTTTTTT. This gives the protein CASSYPDRDRQNPNTGELFF. V and J are TRBV11-1 and TRBJ2-2; 7 nucleotides align to TRBD1. V was pared by 4 bases and J by 0 bases, with 17 bases of the junction left unmatched. The CDR3 is made up of 20 amino acids. Germline CDR1 is SGHAT and CDR2 is FQDESV (reference sequence).

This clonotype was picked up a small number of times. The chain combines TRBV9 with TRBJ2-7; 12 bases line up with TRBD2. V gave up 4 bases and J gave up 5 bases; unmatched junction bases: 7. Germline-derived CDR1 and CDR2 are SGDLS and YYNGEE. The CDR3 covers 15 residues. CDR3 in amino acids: CASSQTSGSYNEQYF. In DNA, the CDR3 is TGTGCCAGCAGCCAGACTAGCGGGAGCTACAACGAGCAGTACTTC.

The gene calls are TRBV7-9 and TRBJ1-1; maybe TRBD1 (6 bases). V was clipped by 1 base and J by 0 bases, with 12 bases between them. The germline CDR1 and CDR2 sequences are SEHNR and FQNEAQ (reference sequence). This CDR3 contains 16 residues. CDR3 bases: TGTGCCAGCAGCTTAGAGGTGGGACACGTGAACACTGAAGCTTTCTTT. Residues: CASSLEVGHVNTEAFF.

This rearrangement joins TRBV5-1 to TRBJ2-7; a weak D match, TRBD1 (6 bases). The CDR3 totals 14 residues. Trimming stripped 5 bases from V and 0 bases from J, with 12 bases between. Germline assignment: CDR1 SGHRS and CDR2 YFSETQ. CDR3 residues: CASRTGISSYEQYF. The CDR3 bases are TGCGCCAGCAGAACAGGGATCAGCTCCTACGAGCAGTACTTC.

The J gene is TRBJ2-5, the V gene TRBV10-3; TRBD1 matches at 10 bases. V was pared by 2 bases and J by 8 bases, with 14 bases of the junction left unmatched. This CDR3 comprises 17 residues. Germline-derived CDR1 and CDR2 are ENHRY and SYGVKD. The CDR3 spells CAISEPPIGDRGFTQYF. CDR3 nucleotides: TGTGCCATCAGTGAGCCCCCAATAGGGGACAGGGGTTTTACCCAGTACTTC.

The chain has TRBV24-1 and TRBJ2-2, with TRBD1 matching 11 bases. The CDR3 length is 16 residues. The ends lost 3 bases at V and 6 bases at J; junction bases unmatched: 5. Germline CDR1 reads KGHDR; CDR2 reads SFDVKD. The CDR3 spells CATSDLRTGGPGELFF. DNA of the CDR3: TGTGCCACCAGTGATCTAAGGACAGGGGGCCCCGGGGAGCTGTTTTTT.

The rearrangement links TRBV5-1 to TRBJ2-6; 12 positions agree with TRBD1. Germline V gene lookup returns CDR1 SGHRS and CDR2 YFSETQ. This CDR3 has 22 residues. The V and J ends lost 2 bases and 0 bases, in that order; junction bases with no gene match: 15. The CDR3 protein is CASSFHRDRGQIGFSGANVLTF. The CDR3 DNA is TGCGCCAGCAGCTTCCACCGGGACAGGGGGCAAATAGGATTCTCTGGGGCCAACGTCCTGACTTTC. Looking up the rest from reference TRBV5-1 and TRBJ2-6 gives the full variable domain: KAGVTQTPRYLIKTRGQQVTLSCSPISGHRSVSWYQQTPGQGLQFLFEYFSETQRNKGNFPGRFSGRQFSNSRSEMNVSTLELGDSALYLCASSFHRDRGQIGFSGANVLTFGAGSRLTVL.

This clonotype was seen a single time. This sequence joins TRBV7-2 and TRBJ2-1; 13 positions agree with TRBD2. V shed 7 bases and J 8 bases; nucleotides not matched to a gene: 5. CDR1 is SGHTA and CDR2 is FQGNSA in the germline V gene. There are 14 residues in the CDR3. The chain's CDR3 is CASTGTSGIDEQFF. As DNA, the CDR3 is TGTGCCAGCACCGGGACTAGCGGGATTGATGAGCAGTTCTTC.

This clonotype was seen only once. The CDR3 nucleotides read TGTGCCAGCAGTTACTCTCACAGGGTTCCCTACGAGCAGTACTTC. Encoded protein: CASSYSHRVPYEQYF. The V and J genes are TRBV6-5 and TRBJ2-7, with D possibly matching TRBD1 (6 bases). This CDR3 contains 15 residues. The germline V gene has CDR1 MNHEY and CDR2 SVGAGI. Trimming cost V 0 bases and J 2 bases, with 11 bases left between them.

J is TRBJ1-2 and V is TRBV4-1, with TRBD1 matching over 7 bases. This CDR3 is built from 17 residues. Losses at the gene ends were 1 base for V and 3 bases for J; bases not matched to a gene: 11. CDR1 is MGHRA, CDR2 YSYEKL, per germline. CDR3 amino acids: CASSQVPRQGVHYGYTF. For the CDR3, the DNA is TGCGCCAGCAGCCAAGTTCCCCGACAGGGTGTGCACTATGGCTACACCTTC.

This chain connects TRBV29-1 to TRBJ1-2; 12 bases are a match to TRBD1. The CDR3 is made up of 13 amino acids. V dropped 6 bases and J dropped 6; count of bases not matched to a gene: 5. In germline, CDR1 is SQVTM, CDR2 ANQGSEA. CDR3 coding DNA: TGCAGCGTGTCCGGGACAGGGGGCAATGGCTACACCTTC. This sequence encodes CSVSGTGGNGYTF.

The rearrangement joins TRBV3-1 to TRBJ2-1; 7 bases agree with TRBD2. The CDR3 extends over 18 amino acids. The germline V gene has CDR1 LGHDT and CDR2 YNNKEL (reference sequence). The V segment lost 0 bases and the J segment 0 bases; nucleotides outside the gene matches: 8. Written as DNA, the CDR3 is TGTGCCAGCAGCCAAGATCTTACTAGCGTAAGCTCCTACAATGAGCAGTTCTTC. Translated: CASSQDLTSVSSYNEQFF.

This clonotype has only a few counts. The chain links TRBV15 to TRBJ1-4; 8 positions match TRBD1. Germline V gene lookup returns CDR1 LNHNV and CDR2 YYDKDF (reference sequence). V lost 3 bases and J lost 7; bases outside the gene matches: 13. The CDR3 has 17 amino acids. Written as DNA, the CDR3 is TGTGCCACCAGCAGGGGACAGGCCGGCGGCTTAGGTGAAAAACTGTTTTTT. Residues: CATSRGQAGGLGEKLFF.

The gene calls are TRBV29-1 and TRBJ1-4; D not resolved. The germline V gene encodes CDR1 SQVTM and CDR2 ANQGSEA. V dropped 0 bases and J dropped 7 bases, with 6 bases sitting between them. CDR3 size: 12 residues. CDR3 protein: CSVEDWGEKLFF. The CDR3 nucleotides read TGCAGCGTTGAAGACTGGGGTGAAAAACTGTTTTTT. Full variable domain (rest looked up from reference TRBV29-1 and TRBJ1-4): SAVISQKPSRDICQRGTSLTIQCQVDSQVTMMFWYRQQPGQSLTLIATANQGSEATYESGFVIDKFPISRPNLTFSTLTVSNMSPEDSSIYLCSVEDWGEKLFFGSGTQLSVL.

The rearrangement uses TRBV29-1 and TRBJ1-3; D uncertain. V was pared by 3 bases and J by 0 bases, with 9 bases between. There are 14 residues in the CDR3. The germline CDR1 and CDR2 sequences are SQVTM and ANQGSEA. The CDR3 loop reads CSVEVSLSGNTIYF. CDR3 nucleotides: TGCAGCGTTGAGGTTAGCCTCTCTGGAAACACCATATATTTT.

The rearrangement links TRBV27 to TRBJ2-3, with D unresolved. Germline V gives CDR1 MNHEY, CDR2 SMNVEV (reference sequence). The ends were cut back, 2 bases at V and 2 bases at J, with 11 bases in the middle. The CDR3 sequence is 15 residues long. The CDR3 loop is CASSLGAQSTDTQYF. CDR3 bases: TGTGCCAGCAGTTTAGGAGCTCAGTCCACAGATACGCAGTATTTT.

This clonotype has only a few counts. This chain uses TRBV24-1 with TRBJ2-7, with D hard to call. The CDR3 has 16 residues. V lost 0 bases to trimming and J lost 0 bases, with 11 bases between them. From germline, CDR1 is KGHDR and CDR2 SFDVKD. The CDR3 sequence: CATSDLDMVSSYEQYF. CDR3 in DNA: TGTGCCACCAGTGATTTGGACATGGTGAGCTCCTACGAGCAGTACTTC.

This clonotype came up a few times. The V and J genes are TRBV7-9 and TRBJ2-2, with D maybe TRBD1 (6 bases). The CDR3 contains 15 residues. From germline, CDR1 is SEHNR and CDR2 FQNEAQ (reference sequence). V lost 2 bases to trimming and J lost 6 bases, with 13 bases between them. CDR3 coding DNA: TGTGCCAGCAGCTTATCACAGGGAAGATCCGGGGAGCTGTTTTTT. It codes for CASSLSQGRSGELFF.

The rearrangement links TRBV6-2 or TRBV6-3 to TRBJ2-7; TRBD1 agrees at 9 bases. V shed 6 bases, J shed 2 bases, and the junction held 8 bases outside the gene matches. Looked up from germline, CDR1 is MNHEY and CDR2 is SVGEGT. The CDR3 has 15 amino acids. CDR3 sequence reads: CASRLRDRVPYEQYF. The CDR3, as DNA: TGTGCCAGCAGACTCCGGGACAGGGTACCCTACGAGCAGTACTTC.

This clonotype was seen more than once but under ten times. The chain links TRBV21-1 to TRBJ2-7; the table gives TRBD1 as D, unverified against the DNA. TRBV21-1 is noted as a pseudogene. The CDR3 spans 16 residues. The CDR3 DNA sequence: TGTGCCAGCAGCTGTCAATGGGACAGCAGAACCTACGAGCAGTACTTC. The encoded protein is CASSCQWDSRTYEQYF.

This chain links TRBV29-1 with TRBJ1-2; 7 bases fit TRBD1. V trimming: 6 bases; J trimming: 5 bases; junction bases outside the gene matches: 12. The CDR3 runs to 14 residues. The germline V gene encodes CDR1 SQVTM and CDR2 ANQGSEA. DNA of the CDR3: TGCAGCGTCGCCGACAGGGTTACTGTTTATGGCTACACCTTC. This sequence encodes CSVADRVTVYGYTF.

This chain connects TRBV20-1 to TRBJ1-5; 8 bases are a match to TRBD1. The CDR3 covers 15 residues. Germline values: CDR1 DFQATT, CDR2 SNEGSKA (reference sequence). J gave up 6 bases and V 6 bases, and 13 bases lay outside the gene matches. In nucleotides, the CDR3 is TGCAGTGCAAATCGCGGACAGGGACGGTCTCAGCCCCAGCATTTT. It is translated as CSANRGQGRSQPQHF.

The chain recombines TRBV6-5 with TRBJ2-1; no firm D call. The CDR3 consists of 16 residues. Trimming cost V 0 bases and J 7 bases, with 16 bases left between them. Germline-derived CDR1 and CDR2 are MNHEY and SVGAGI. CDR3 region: CASSYSYRPPGNEQFF. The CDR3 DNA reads TGTGCCAGCAGTTACTCTTATAGGCCCCCGGGTAATGAGCAGTTCTTC.

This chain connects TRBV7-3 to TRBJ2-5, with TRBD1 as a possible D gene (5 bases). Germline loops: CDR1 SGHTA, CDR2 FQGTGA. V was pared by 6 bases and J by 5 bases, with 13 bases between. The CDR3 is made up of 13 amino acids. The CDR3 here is CASSTRGSETQYF. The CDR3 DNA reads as TGTGCCAGCAGTACAAGGGGCTCGGAGACCCAGTACTTC. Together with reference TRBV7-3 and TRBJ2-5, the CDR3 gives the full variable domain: GAGVSQTPSNKVTEKGKYVELRCDPISGHTALYWYRQSLGQGPEFLIYFQGTGAADDSGLPNDRFFAVRPEGSVSTLKIQRTERGDSAVYLCASSTRGSETQYFGPGTRLLVL.

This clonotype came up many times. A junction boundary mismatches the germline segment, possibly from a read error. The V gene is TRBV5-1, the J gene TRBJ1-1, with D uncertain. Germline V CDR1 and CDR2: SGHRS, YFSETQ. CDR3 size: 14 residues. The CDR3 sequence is CASSLGGGSTEAFF. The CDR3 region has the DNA TGTGCCAGCAGCTTAGGCGGTGGGAGCACTGAAGCTTTCTTT. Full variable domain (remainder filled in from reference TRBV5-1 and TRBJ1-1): KAGVTQTPRYLIKTRGQQVTLSCSPISGHRSVSWYQQTPGQGLQFLFEYFSETQRNKGNFPGRFSGRQFSNSRSEMNVSTLELGDSALYLCASSLGGGSTEAFFGQGTRLTVV.

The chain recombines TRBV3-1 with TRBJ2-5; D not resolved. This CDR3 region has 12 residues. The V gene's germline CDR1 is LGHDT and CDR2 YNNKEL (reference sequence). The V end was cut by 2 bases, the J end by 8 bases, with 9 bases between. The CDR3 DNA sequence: TGTGCCAGCAGCCAAACTACGGTAACCCAGTACTTC. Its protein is CASSQTTVTQYF.

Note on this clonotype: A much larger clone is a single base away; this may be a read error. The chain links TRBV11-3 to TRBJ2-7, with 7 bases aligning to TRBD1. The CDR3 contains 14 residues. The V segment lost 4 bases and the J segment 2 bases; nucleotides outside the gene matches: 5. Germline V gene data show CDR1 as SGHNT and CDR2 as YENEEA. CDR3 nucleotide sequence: TGTGCCAGCAGCTCCCGGGACAGTCCCTACGAGCAGTACTTC. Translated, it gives CASSSRDSPYEQYF.

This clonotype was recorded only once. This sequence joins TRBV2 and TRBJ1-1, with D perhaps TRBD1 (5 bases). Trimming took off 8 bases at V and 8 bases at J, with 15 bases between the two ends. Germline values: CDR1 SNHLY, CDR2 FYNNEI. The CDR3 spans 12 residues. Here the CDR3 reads CASAVGPGEAFF. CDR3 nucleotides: TGTGCCAGCGCGGTGGGGCCGGGGGAAGCTTTCTTT.